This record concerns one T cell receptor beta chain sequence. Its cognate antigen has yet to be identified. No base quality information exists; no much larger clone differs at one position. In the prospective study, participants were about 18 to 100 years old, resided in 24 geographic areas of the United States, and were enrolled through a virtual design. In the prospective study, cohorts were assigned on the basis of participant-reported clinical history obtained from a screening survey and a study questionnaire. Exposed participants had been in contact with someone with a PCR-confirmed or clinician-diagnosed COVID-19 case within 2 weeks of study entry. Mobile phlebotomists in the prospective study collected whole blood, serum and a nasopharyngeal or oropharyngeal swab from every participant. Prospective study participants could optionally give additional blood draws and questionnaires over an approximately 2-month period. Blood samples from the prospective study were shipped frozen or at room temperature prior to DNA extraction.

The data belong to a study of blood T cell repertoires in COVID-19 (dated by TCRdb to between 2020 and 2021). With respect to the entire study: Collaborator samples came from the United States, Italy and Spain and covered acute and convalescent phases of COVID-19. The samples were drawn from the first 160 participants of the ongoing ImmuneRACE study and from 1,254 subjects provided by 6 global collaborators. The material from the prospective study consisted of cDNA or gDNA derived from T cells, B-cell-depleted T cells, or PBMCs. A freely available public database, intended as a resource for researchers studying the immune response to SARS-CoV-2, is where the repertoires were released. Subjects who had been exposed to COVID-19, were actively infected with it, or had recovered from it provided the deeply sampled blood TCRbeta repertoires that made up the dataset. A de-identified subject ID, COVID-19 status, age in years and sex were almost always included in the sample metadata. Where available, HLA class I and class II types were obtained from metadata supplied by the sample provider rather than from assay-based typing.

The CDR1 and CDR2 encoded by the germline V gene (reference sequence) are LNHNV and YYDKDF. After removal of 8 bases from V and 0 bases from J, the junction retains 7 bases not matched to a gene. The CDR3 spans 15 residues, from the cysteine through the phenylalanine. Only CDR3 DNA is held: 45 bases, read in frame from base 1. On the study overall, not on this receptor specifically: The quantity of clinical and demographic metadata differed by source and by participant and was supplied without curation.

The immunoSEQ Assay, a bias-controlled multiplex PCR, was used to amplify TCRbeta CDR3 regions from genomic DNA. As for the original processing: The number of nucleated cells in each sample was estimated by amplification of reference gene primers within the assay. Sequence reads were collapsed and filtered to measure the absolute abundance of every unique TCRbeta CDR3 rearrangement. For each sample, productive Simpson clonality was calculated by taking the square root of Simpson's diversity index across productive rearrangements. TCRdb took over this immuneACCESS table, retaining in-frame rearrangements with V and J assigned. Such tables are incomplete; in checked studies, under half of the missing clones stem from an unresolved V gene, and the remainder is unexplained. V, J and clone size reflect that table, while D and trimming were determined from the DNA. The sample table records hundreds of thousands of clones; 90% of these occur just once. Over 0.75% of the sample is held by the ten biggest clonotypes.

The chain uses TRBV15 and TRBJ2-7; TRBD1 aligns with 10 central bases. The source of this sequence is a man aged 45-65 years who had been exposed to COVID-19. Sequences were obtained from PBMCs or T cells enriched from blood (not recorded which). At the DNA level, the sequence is TGTGCCACCTCTGCCGGGACAGGGGTCTCCTACGAGCAGTACTTC. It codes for CATSAGTGVSYEQYF.